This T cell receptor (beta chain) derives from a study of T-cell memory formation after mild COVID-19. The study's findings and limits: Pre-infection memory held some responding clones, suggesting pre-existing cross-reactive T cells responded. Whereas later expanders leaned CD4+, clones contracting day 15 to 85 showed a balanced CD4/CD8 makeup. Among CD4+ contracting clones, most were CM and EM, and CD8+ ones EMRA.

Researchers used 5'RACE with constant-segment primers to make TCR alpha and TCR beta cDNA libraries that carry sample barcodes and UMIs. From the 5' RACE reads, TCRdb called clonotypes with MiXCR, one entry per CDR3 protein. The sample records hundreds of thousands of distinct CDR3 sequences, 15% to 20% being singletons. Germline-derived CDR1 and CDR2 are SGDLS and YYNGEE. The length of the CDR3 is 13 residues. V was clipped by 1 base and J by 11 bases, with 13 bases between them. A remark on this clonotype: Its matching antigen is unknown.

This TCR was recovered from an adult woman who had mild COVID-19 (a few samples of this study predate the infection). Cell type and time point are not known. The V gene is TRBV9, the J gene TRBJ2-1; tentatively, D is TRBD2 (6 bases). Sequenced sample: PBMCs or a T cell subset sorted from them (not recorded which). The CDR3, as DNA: TGTGCCAGCAGCGTACCGGGGCGGGGAAAGCAGTTCTTC. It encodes CASSVPGRGKQFF.